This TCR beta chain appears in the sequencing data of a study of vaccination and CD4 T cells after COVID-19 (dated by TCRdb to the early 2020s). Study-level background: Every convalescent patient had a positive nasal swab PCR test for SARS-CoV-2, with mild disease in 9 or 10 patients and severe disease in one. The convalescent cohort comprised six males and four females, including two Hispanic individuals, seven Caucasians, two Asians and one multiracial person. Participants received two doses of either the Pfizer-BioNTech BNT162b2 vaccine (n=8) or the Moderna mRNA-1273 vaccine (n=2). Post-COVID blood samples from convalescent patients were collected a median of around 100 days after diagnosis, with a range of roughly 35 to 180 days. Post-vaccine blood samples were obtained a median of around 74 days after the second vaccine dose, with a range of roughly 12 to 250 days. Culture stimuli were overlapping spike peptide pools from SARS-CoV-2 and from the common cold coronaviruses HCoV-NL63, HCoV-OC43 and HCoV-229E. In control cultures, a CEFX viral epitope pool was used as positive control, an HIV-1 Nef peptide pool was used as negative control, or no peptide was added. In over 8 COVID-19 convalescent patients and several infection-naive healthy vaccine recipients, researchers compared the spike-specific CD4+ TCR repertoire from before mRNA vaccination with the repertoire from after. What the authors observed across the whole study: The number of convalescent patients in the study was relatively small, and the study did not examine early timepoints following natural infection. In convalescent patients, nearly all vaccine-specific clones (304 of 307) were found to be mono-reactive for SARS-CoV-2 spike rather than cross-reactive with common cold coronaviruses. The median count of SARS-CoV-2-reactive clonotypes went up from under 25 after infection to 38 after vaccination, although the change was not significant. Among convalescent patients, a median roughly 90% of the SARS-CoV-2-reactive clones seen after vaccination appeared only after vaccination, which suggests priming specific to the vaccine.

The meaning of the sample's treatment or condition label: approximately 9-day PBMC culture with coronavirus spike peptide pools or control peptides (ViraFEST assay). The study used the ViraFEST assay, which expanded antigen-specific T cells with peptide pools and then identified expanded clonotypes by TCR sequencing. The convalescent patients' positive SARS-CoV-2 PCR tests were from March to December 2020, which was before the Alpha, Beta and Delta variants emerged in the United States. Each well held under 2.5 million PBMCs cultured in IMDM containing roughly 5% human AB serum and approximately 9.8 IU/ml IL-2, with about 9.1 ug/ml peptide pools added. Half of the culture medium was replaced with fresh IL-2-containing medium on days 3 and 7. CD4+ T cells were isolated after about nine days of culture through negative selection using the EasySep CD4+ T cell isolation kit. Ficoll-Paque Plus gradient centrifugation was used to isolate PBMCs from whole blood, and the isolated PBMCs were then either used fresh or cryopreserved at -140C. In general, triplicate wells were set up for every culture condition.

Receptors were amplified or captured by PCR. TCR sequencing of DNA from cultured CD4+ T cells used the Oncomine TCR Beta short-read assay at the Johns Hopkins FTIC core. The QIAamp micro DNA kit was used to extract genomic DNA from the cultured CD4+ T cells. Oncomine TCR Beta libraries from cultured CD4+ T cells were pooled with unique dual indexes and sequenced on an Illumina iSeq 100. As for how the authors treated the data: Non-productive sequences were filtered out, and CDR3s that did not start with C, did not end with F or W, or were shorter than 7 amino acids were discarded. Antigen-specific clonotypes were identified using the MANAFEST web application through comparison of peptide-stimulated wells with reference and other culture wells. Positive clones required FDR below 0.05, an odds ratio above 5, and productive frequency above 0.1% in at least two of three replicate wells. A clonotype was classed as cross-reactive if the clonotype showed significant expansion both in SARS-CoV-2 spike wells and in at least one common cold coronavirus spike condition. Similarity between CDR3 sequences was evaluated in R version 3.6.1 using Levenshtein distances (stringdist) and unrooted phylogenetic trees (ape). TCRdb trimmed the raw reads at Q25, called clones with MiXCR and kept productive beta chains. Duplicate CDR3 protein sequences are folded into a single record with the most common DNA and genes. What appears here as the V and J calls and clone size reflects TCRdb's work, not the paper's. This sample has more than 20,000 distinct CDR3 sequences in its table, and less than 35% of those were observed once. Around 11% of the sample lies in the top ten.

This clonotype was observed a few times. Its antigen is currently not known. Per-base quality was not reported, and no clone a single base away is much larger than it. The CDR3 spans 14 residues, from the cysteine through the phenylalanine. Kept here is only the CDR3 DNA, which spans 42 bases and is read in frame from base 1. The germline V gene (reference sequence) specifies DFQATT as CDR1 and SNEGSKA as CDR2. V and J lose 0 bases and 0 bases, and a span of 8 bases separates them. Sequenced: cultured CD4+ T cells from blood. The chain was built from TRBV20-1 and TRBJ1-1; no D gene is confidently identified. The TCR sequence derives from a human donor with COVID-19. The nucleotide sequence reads TGCAGTGCTAGAGATTTTCGACTGAACACTGAAGCTTTCTTT. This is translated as CSARDFRLNTEAFF.